The 27 T cell receptor beta chains in this list originate from one sample, sequenced in a study of T cells after posttransplantation cyclophosphamide. Methotrexate plus calcineurin inhibitor accompanied controls' myeloablative marrow transplants; sampling was 1 year later. Data came from immunoSEQ multiplex PCR; TCRdb stores just in-frame clones and leaves some out. The profile covers 15,000 to 20,000 clones, with 85% appearing a single time and 28% taken by the ten largest. The sequencing used PBMCs, collected after allogeneic stem cell transplant with calcineurin inhibitor and methotrexate. The receptor source for this set is a female patient aged 18 to 30 who received an allogeneic stem cell transplant from an unrelated donor, was CMV-positive, and had acute and chronic GVHD. T cells may partly derive from the graft donor.

The V call is TRBV7-9, the J call TRBJ2-2; D unclear. The CDR3 contains 12 residues. Germline-derived CDR1 and CDR2 are SEHNR and FQNEAQ (reference sequence). Trimming removed 5 bases from V and 1 base from J, with 2 bases in between. The CDR3 here is CASSRNTGELFF. Here the CDR3 DNA reads TGTGCCAGCAGCCGGAACACCGGGGAGCTGTTTTTT.

The J gene is TRBJ1-1, the V gene TRBV25-1; D not certain. This CDR3 has 15 amino acids. The germline V and J ends were trimmed by 4 bases and 0 bases, with 12 bases remaining between them. The germline V gene has CDR1 MGHDK and CDR2 SYGVNS. For the CDR3, the DNA is TGTGCCAGCAGTGGGTACAGTACCATGAACACTGAAGCTTTCTTT. Translation gives CASSGYSTMNTEAFF. The complete variable domain, with remaining parts taken from reference TRBV25-1 and TRBJ1-1, reads EADIYQTPRYLVIGTGKKITLECSQTMGHDKMYWYQQDPGMELHLIHYSYGVNSTEKGDLSSESTVSRIRTEHFPLTLESARPSHTSQYLCASSGYSTMNTEAFFGQGTRLTVV.

The chain employs TRBV7-9 and TRBJ2-1; 7 nucleotides align to TRBD1. The V gene end was trimmed by 1 base and the J gene end by 12 bases; junction bases not matched to a gene: 3. Germline lookup yields CDR1 SEHNR and CDR2 FQNEAQ (reference sequence). This CDR3 comprises 12 residues. The CDR3 protein is CASSLVAGGQFF. DNA of the CDR3: TGTGCCAGCAGCTTAGTCGCAGGGGGGCAGTTCTTC.

The sample holds one count of this clone. The chain uses TRBV5-6 and TRBJ2-7, with TRBD1 matching 11 bases. CDR1 and CDR2 (germline): SGHDT, YYEEEE. J lost 5 bases, V lost 0 bases, and 7 bases had no gene match. CDR3 size: 16 residues. CDR3 in amino acids: CASSLGGTGGRDEQYF. The CDR3 DNA reads as TGTGCCAGCAGCTTGGGGGGGACAGGGGGTAGAGACGAGCAGTACTTC.

The CDR3 nucleotides read TGTGCCAGCAGCCCCGTCGGGACCTACGAGCAGTACTTC. Its protein is CASSPVGTYEQYF. The V call is TRBV27, the J call TRBJ2-7; TRBD2 might be the D (5 bases). The V gene's germline CDR1 is MNHEY and CDR2 SMNVEV (reference sequence). The V end lost 6 bases, the J end lost 2 bases, and 11 bases lay between the germline ends. The CDR3 contains 13 residues.

The chain combines TRBV4-2 with TRBJ2-2, with D tentatively TRBD2 (5 bases). Germline V gene sequence: CDR1 LGHNA, CDR2 YNFKEQ. V was clipped by 5 bases and J by 5 bases, with 15 bases between them. This CDR3 contains 15 residues. CDR3 protein: CASSAGERETGELFF. In DNA form, the CDR3 reads TGTGCCAGCAGCGCCGGGGAGCGAGAGACCGGGGAGCTGTTTTTT.

This chain joins TRBV28 and TRBJ2-5; D unclear. The CDR3 is 14 amino acids. V was trimmed by 1 base and J by 5 bases, leaving 11 bases between them. The germline CDR1 and CDR2 sequences are MDHEN and SYDVKM. For the CDR3, the DNA is TGTGCCAGCAGTTTATCGGGTTTAAGCGAGACCCAGTACTTC. It translates to CASSLSGLSETQYF.

CDR3 DNA sequence: TGTGCCAGCAGCTCCTTGGGACTAGCGGGAGGGTACGAGCAGTACTTC. It encodes CASSSLGLAGGYEQYF. The chain combines TRBV27 with TRBJ2-7; 16 bases are shared with TRBD2. CDR3 length: 16 residues. From germline, CDR1 is MNHEY and CDR2 SMNVEV (reference sequence). With 6 bases clipped from V and 4 bases from J, the junction kept 6 bases outside the gene matches.

This rearrangement joins TRBV5-4 to TRBJ1-1, with 12 bases aligning to TRBD1. CDR3 size: 15 residues. CDR1 is SGHNT, CDR2 YYREEE, per germline (reference sequence). J was trimmed by 10 bases and V by 4 bases; bases with no gene match: 11. CDR3 sequence (DNA): TGTGCCAGCAGCCAAGAGGGGGACAGGGGGCCCCGAGCTTTCTTT. It specifies CASSQEGDRGPRAFF.

This chain links TRBV7-9 with TRBJ1-4, with 8 nucleotides matching TRBD1. Per the germline V gene, CDR1 is SEHNR and CDR2 is FQNEAQ (reference sequence). Unmatched junction bases numbered 5, after V lost 4 bases and J lost 7 bases. This CDR3 region has 14 residues. This CDR3 reads CASSSLQGGEKLFF. The CDR3 DNA follows: TGTGCCAGCAGCTCCTTACAGGGGGGTGAAAAACTGTTTTTT. Full variable domain (missing parts from reference TRBV7-9 and TRBJ1-4): DTGVSQNPRHKITKRGQNVTFRCDPISEHNRLYWYRQTLGQGPEFLTYFQNEAQLEKSRLLSDRFSAERPKGSFSTLEIQRTEQGDSAMYLCASSSLQGGEKLFFGSGTQLSVL.

This rearrangement joins TRBV7-9 to TRBJ2-5, with D possibly being TRBD1 (5 bases). The end of the DNA is better explained by TRBJ2-7, so the J call may be wrong. The CDR3 is 13 residues long. CDR1 is SEHNR, CDR2 FQNEAQ, per germline (reference sequence). This CDR3 reads CASSPVDSYEQYF. The CDR3 nucleotides are TGTGCCAGCAGCCCTGTCGACAGCTACGAGCAGTACTTC.

This rearrangement joins TRBV7-2 to TRBJ2-1, with 10 bases aligning to TRBD2. Trimming removed 0 bases from V and 4 bases from J; junction bases left unmatched: 6. The CDR3 length is 17 residues. Per the germline V gene, CDR1 is SGHTA and CDR2 is FQGNSA. CDR3 amino acids: CASSLATRTSGYNEQFF. The CDR3 DNA is TGTGCCAGCAGCTTAGCGACCCGGACTAGCGGTTACAATGAGCAGTTCTTC.

CDR3 nucleotide sequence: TGTGCCAGCAGTTTAGTAGCGGGAGTTCTCTACAATGAGCAGTTCTTC. Translated: CASSLVAGVLYNEQFF. The chain carries TRBV27 and TRBJ2-1; 9 positions agree with TRBD2. Germline CDR1 and CDR2: MNHEY and SMNVEV (reference sequence). Germline trimming cut 2 bases from V and 3 bases from J; bases unmatched to any gene: 5. This CDR3 has 16 amino acids.

This clone was counted only a few times. This same CDR3 is encoded by further DNA sequences in the sample. V gene TRBV19 combines with J gene TRBJ1-5, with a possible D match to TRBD1 (6 bases). From germline, CDR1 is LNHDA and CDR2 SQIVND (reference sequence). V was shortened by 3 bases and J by 6 bases, with 15 bases between the two germline ends. CDR3 length: 15 residues. CDR3 sequence: CASSMPRGRAQPQHF. The CDR3 DNA sequence: TGTGCCAGTAGTATGCCCAGGGGCAGGGCTCAGCCCCAGCATTTT.

The chain has TRBV5-1 and TRBJ2-1, with D tentatively TRBD1 (6 bases). This CDR3 region has 17 residues. V shed 3 bases and J shed 4 bases, with 20 bases lying between them. CDR1 and CDR2 (germline): SGHRS, YFSETQ. As DNA, the CDR3 is TGCGCCAGCAGCTCCCCGGAACAGGGAAGGGGGTACAATGAGCAGTTCTTC. This sequence encodes CASSSPEQGRGYNEQFF.

The chain uses TRBV7-2 and TRBJ2-1; TRBD2 agrees at 12 bases. The CDR3 loop spans 16 amino acids. Trimming took 4 bases from V and 9 from J; bases not matched to a gene: 10. Per germline, CDR1 SGHTA and CDR2 FQGNSA. In DNA form, the CDR3 reads TGTGCCAGCAGCTCCCCTACTAGCGGGAGGTGGGGTGAGCAGTTCTTC. Translating gives CASSSPTSGRWGEQFF.

This chain links TRBV4-1 with TRBJ1-2; D might be TRBD1 (5 bases). In germline, CDR1 is MGHRA, CDR2 YSYEKL. This CDR3 region has 16 residues. The V end lost 4 bases, the J end lost 0 bases, and 15 bases lay between the germline ends. CDR3: CASSPLVTGANYGYTF. The CDR3 bases are TGCGCCAGCAGCCCACTCGTAACAGGTGCTAACTATGGCTACACCTTC.

The chain uses TRBV11-3 and TRBJ2-1; D unclear. The CDR3 is 15 amino acids. From germline, CDR1 is SGHNT and CDR2 YENEEA. Trimming took 1 base from V and 0 from J, leaving 7 bases between them. The chain's CDR3 is CASSLAPSSYNEQFF. The CDR3 DNA is TGTGCCAGCAGCTTAGCGCCTAGCTCCTACAATGAGCAGTTCTTC.

The genes are TRBV6-5 and TRBJ2-1; TRBD2 matches at 8 bases. There are 13 residues in the CDR3. V was pared by 5 bases and J by 9 bases, with 6 bases of the junction left unmatched. CDR1 MNHEY and CDR2 SVGAGI come from the germline V gene. CDR3 region: CASSALTSVEQFF. In DNA, the CDR3 is TGTGCCAGCAGTGCGCTGACTAGCGTTGAGCAGTTCTTC.

The rearrangement uses TRBV6-6 and TRBJ2-5; 8 nucleotides align to TRBD2. This CDR3 contains 14 residues. The V gene's germline CDR1 is MNHNY and CDR2 SVGAGI (reference sequence). CDR3 sequence (DNA): TGTGCTTCCCTAGCGGGCGCTCGGGGGGAGACCCAGTACTTC. This encodes CASLAGARGETQYF.

V is TRBV2 and J is TRBJ2-5; 8 bases agree with TRBD1. V lost 8 bases and J lost 4; bases outside the gene matches: 6. This CDR3 spans 13 amino acids. Germline V gene data show CDR1 as SNHLY and CDR2 as FYNNEI. The CDR3, as DNA: TGTGCCAGCGGTAGCAGGGGGCGAGAGACCCAGTACTTC. The encoded protein is CASGSRGRETQYF. Complete variable domain (other parts from reference TRBV2 and TRBJ2-5): EPEVTQTPSHQVTQMGQEVILRCVPISNHLYFYWYRQILGQKVEFLVSFYNNEISEKSEIFDDQFSVERPDGSNFTLKIRSTKLEDSAMYFCASGSRGRETQYFGPGTRLLVL.

This CDR3 is CASSYGLAPAYEQYF. CDR3 nucleotide sequence: TGTGCCAGCAGTTACGGGCTAGCACCTGCCTACGAGCAGTACTTC. This chain connects TRBV6-6 to TRBJ2-7; D possibly corresponds to TRBD2 (5 bases). The germline gives CDR1 MNHNY, CDR2 SVGAGI (reference sequence). V lost 2 bases and J 2 bases, leaving 13 bases between the germline ends. The CDR3 is made up of 15 amino acids.

J is TRBJ1-4 and V is TRBV13, with 7 bases lining up with TRBD1. The CDR3 contains 16 residues. J was trimmed by 2 bases and V by 3 bases; bases with no gene match: 6. Germline CDR1 reads PRHDT; CDR2 reads FYEKMQ (reference sequence). CDR3 loop: CASSFSTGRTNEKLFF. For the CDR3, the DNA is TGTGCCAGCAGCTTTTCGACAGGGCGCACTAATGAAAAACTGTTTTTT.

The chain joins TRBV6-5 to TRBJ2-7; 13 bases align to TRBD2. V trimming: 5 bases; J trimming: 9 bases; junction bases outside the gene matches: 7. This CDR3 is built from 14 residues. CDR1 is MNHEY, CDR2 SVGAGI, per germline. CDR3 nucleotides: TGTGCCAGCAGTACTAGCGGGAGGGGATATGTGCAGTACTTC. As protein: CASSTSGRGYVQYF.

This sequence joins TRBV7-2 and TRBJ2-2; 9 nucleotides agree with TRBD2. The germline gives CDR1 SGHTA, CDR2 FQGNSA. The CDR3 sequence is 15 residues long. V lost 3 bases to trimming and J lost 6 bases; unmatched junction nucleotides: 5. The chain's CDR3 is CASSFSGSPAGELFF. The CDR3 bases are TGTGCCAGCAGCTTTAGCGGGAGTCCTGCCGGGGAGCTGTTTTTT.

This chain joins TRBV7-2 and TRBJ1-1; possibly TRBD1 for D (6 bases). The V end was cut by 4 bases, the J end by 1 base, with 13 bases between. In germline, CDR1 is SGHTA, CDR2 FQGNSA. The CDR3 consists of 15 residues. The CDR3 reads CASSSGWTENTEAFF. Written as DNA, the CDR3 is TGTGCCAGCAGCTCCGGGTGGACAGAGAACACTGAAGCTTTCTTT.

CDR3 in amino acids: CAWSSGTGVYEQYF. The CDR3 bases are TGTGCCTGGAGCTCCGGGACAGGGGTTTACGAGCAGTACTTC. The rearrangement joins TRBV30 to TRBJ2-7, with TRBD1 matching 10 bases. Germline assignment: CDR1 GTSNPN and CDR2 SVGIG (reference sequence). The CDR3 spans 14 residues. With V trimmed by 3 bases and J by 4 bases, 6 bases remained unmatched.